A selection of T cell receptor beta chains follows, all from one sample in a study of blood T cells in healthy people across ages. TCRdb recomputed calls from the 5' RACE reads with MiXCR, one row per CDR3 protein. The sample contains 1.5 million to 2 million distinct CDR3 sequences, around half of which appear only once. The specimen was blood. These receptors all come from a woman in her forties in good health. Both conserved end residues are trimmed from each CDR3. A D gene is named only where the DNA matches it firmly.

d_gene | j_gene | len | v_gene | CDR3aa
NA | TRBJ2-4 | 13 | TRBV15 | ATSRTGVAKNIQY
TRBD1 | TRBJ2-3 | 13 | TRBV5-6 | ASRFRDRVTDTQY
NA | TRBJ2-6 | 16 | TRBV14 | ASSRAPGLRSGANVLT
TRBD1 | TRBJ2-3 | 12 | TRBV9 | ASSRDRQADTQY
NA | TRBJ1-2 | 9 | TRBV12-3/TRBV12-4 | ASNSVYGYT
TRBD2 | TRBJ2-1 | 13 | TRBV12-3/TRBV12-4 | ASSLSGTSATEQF
NA | TRBJ2-3 | 11 | TRBV7-3 | ASSLLGLDTQY
TRBD2 | TRBJ2-1 | 13 | TRBV6-2/TRBV6-3 | ASSYIAGPRDEQF
NA | TRBJ1-2 | 13 | TRBV5-1 | ASSLDLSGPRDYT
NA | TRBJ1-1 | 13 | TRBV25-1 | ASSEWGDLNTEAF
TRBD1 | TRBJ2-5 | 12 | TRBV6-2/TRBV6-3 | ASNDRGNQETQY
NA | TRBJ2-5 | 10 | TRBV12-3/TRBV12-4 | ASRRRKETQY
NA | TRBJ2-1 | 14 | TRBV6-6 | ASSLWVDAPENEQF
TRBD2 | TRBJ2-7 | 12 | TRBV4-1 | ASSHASGVYEQY
TRBD1 | TRBJ1-2 | 13 | TRBV20-1 | SAIDQTGYHYGYT
NA | TRBJ1-2 | 11 | TRBV7-9 | ASSAAGSGGYT
TRBD2 | TRBJ2-3 | 18 | TRBV7-2 | ASSLARASGAPSRADTQY
NA | TRBJ2-1 | 14 | TRBV5-1 | ASSLEPGRSNNEQF
TRBD1 | TRBJ1-2 | 14 | TRBV27 | ASSSNLDRANYGYT
NA | TRBJ1-4 | 13 | TRBV5-6 | ASSLSRGMGEKLF
TRBD2 | TRBJ2-5 | 12 | TRBV2 | ASSETSGYNEQY
TRBD1 | TRBJ1-2 | 14 | TRBV28 | ASSGEGTGRNYGYT
NA | TRBJ2-5 | 12 | TRBV4-1 | ASSQDRTVETQY
NA | TRBJ2-3 | 12 | TRBV29-1 | SVEVGGSTDTQY
TRBD1 | TRBJ2-3 | 14 | TRBV11-3 | ASSPRDRDYTDTQY
NA | TRBJ2-5 | 11 | TRBV10-3 | AISDLPKETQY
NA | TRBJ2-7 | 13 | TRBV5-1 | ASSLWTDTSYEQY
TRBD2 | TRBJ2-3 | 13 | TRBV7-8 | ASSHSGERTDTQY
NA | TRBJ2-5 | 12 | TRBV20-1 | SARGLPPVETQY
NA | TRBJ2-3 | 12 | TRBV20-1 | SARFRAFTDTQY
NA | TRBJ2-7 | 9 | TRBV4-2 | ASSQGHEQY
NA | TRBJ2-7 | 14 | TRBV29-1 | SVAFLGTSASYEQY
NA | TRBJ2-3 | 11 | TRBV3-1 | ASSQARTDTQY
TRBD1 | TRBJ1-5 | 14 | TRBV20-1 | SARVGGQGSNQPQH
NA | TRBJ2-7 | 13 | TRBV20-1 | SARRTGSSFYEQY
NA | TRBJ1-5 | 12 | TRBV7-9 | ASSPVRDNQPQH
TRBD2 | TRBJ2-3 | 16 | TRBV2 | ASSPGTSGGKSTDTQY